This T cell receptor (beta chain) was captured in a study of T cell repertoires in cytomegalovirus infection. Study as a whole: The authors used CMV epitopes that were HLA-C-restricted (recently identified) and HLA-B-restricted (well studied). Indicated by public TCR beta signatures were CMV infection and matching HLA type.

Using its own MiXCR run on the reads, TCRdb lists one record per CDR3 protein. The data hold some 940,000 distinct CDR3 sequences, with around 30% observed a single time. Germline lookup yields CDR1 LNHDA and CDR2 SQIVND (reference sequence). The ends were cut back, 5 bases at V and 2 bases at J, with 13 bases in the middle. The CDR3 is 15 amino acids. With respect to this clonotype: Its cognate antigen is unknown.

Sample: cultured CD8+ T cells from PBMCs, taken from culture after CMV antigen stimulation. The source of this sequence is a human donor in good health (CMV status not recorded). Some clones in this sample may be carry-over from other donors' samples. The V gene is TRBV19, the J gene TRBJ2-1; D is uncertain. In DNA form, the CDR3 reads TGTGCCAGTAGTCCTACCACGACCCCCTACAATGAGCAGTTCTTC. It yields the protein CASSPTTTPYNEQFF.